This T cell receptor (beta chain) is drawn from a study of early T cells in non-severe SARS-CoV-2 infection. Study at large: Sequencing was performed on bulk RNA from unsorted whole blood, leaving chains unpaired. General study findings and limits: Clonotype matching in VDJdb favored anti-spike CD8 responses and did not capture private and CD4 specificities.

Researchers tagged individual cDNA molecules with unique molecular identifiers. MiXCR, applied by TCRdb to the 5' RACE reads, yields one record per CDR3 protein. The profile shows fewer than 85,000 distinct CDR3 sequences, approximately 13% of them singletons. With regard to this clonotype: Its antigen is still unknown.

The sequence was obtained from an adult who was a healthcare worker with PCR-confirmed SARS-CoV-2 infection or an uninfected control (not recorded which). Sequencing was done on a sample of whole blood.

As DNA, the CDR3 is TGTGCCAGTAGTATCGGGCAGTCAACTAATGAAAAACTGTTTTTT. This encodes CASSIGQSTNEKLFF. The V and J genes are TRBV19 and TRBJ1-4; no firm D call. The CDR3 runs 15 residues. Germline CDR1 reads LNHDA; CDR2 reads SQIVND (reference sequence). Trimming stripped 3 bases from V and 0 bases from J, with 8 bases between.